What follows are 28 T cell receptor beta chains derived from one specimen sequenced in a study of CD8+CD57+ T cells in acquired aplastic anemia. Investigators profiled TCR beta VDJ and CDR3 from genomic DNA template. In TCRdb, the reads were re-called with MiXCR into one record per CDR3 protein. The data hold about 48,000 distinct CDR3 sequences, with 55% to 75% observed a single time. Sequencing was done on a sample of sorted CD4+, CD8+, or CD8+CD57+ T cells (not recorded which) from PBMCs. These receptors were obtained from a human donor in good health, serving as a control.

V and J are TRBV19 and TRBJ1-3; possibly TRBD1 for D (6 bases). V gave up 6 bases and J gave up 3 bases, with 12 bases separating them. Germline V gene data show CDR1 as LNHDA and CDR2 as SQIVND (reference sequence). The CDR3 totals 14 residues. CDR3 sequence (DNA): TGTGCCAGTAGGGGACACGCGGATGGAAACACCATATATTTT. This gives the protein CASRGHADGNTIYF. The complete variable domain, with remaining parts taken from reference TRBV19 and TRBJ1-3, reads DGGITQSPKYLFRKEGQNVTLSCEQNLNHDAMYWYRQDPGQGLRLIYYSQIVNDFQKGDIAEGYSVSREKKESFPLTVTSAQKNPTAFYLCASRGHADGNTIYFGEGSWLTVV.

This CDR3 is CASSTGLAALTDTQYF. The CDR3 DNA follows: TGTGCCAGCAGCACCGGACTAGCGGCACTCACAGATACGCAGTATTTT. The chain combines TRBV2 with TRBJ2-3, with 10 bases that match TRBD2. The trim removed 6 bases at V and 2 bases at J, leaving 8 bases unmatched. Germline CDR1 reads SNHLY; CDR2 reads FYNNEI. The CDR3 runs to 16 residues.

The genes are TRBV2 and TRBJ2-1; D is perhaps TRBD1 or TRBD2 (5 bases each). The V end was cut by 7 bases, the J end by 9 bases, with 22 bases between. The germline gives CDR1 SNHLY, CDR2 FYNNEI. The CDR3 covers 15 residues. CDR3 residues: CASTVTTGTVAEQFF. Here the CDR3 DNA reads TGTGCCAGCACAGTAACCACCGGGACCGTAGCTGAGCAGTTCTTC.

This chain links TRBV7-9 with TRBJ1-3; D is uncertain. The V end lost 0 bases, the J end lost 0 bases, and 6 bases lay between the germline ends. The CDR3 runs to 15 residues. Germline V gene sequence: CDR1 SEHNR, CDR2 FQNEAQ (reference sequence). CDR3 protein: CASSLADHSGNTIYF. DNA for the CDR3: TGTGCCAGCAGCTTAGCCGACCACTCTGGAAACACCATATATTTT.

The V call is TRBV25-1, the J call TRBJ2-7, with D tentatively TRBD1 or TRBD2 (5 bases each). V was trimmed by 8 bases and J by 2 bases, leaving 13 bases between them. Germline V CDR1 and CDR2: MGHDK, SYGVNS. The CDR3 consists of 13 residues. This CDR3 reads CASRDQGAYEQYF. The CDR3 nucleotides read TGTGCCAGCCGCGACCAGGGAGCCTACGAGCAGTACTTC.

By frequency in the sample, this clonotype is medium-sized. The rearrangement links TRBV5-1 to TRBJ1-4; no definite D call. Per the germline V gene, CDR1 is SGHRS and CDR2 is YFSETQ. V dropped 3 bases and J dropped 0 bases, with 15 bases sitting between them. This CDR3 is built from 17 residues. In nucleotides, the CDR3 is TGCGCCAGCAGCTGGACTGAGGAGGAAGCAACTAATGAAAAACTGTTTTTT. This gives the protein CASSWTEEEATNEKLFF.

This clonotype came up once. The V call is TRBV30, the J call TRBJ2-6, with D possibly TRBD2 on 5 matching bases. The CDR3 is made up of 15 amino acids. Germline V CDR1 and CDR2: GTSNPN, SVGIG (reference sequence). Trimming removed 5 bases from V and 0 bases from J, with 11 bases in between. The CDR3 loop reads CAWVEGTSGANVLTF. The CDR3 coding sequence is TGTGCCTGGGTTGAGGGAACCTCTGGGGCCAACGTCCTGACTTTC.

This chain links TRBV2 with TRBJ1-5; perhaps TRBD1 as D (6 bases). This CDR3 has 13 residues. Germline V gene sequence: CDR1 SNHLY, CDR2 FYNNEI. The germline V and J ends were trimmed by 4 bases and 5 bases, with 9 bases remaining between them. The DNA for the CDR3 is TGTGCCAGCAGTGTACAGGGCTATCAGCCCCAGCATTTT. It translates to CASSVQGYQPQHF.

With respect to this clonotype: A much larger clone differs from this one at a single base, so this may be a read error. The chain has TRBV15 and TRBJ2-5; no clear D. Per germline, CDR1 LNHNV and CDR2 YYDKDF (reference sequence). Trimming removed 0 bases from V and 4 bases from J, with 9 bases in between. The CDR3 extends over 14 amino acids. The CDR3 loop is CATSRDREIETQYF. The DNA of the CDR3 is TGTGCCACCAGCAGAGATAGAGAGATAGAGACCCAGTACTTC.

A few counts support this clonotype. The chain's CDR3 is CASSLYRDSPLHF. In nucleotides, the CDR3 is TGTGCCAGCAGCTTATACAGGGACTCACCCCTCCACTTT. The V gene is TRBV7-2, the J gene TRBJ1-6, with TRBD1 as a possible D gene (6 bases). The CDR3 spans 13 residues. V was cut by 2 bases and J by 10 bases, with 9 bases left in between. Germline CDR1 and CDR2: SGHTA and FQGNSA.

This clonotype has more than one count but fewer than ten. The chain recombines TRBV10-3 with TRBJ2-7; D is possibly TRBD2 (5 bases). The ends were cut back, 3 bases at V and 6 bases at J, with 12 bases in the middle. CDR1 is ENHRY, CDR2 SYGVKD, per germline. This CDR3 region has 13 residues. The CDR3 DNA reads as TGTGCCATCAGTGACCCCGGCGGGCGCGAGCAGTACGTC. Translation: CAISDPGGREQYV.

The chain has TRBV11-1 and TRBJ2-7, with D possibly called TRBD1 or TRBD2 (5 bases each). Trimming removed 5 bases from V and 5 bases from J, with 22 bases in between. The CDR3 loop spans 16 amino acids. Per the germline V gene, CDR1 is SGHAT and CDR2 is FQDESV (reference sequence). The CDR3 is CASSPPGSMGDHEQYF. The CDR3 region has the DNA TGTGCCAGCAGCCCTCCGGGATCGATGGGGGACCACGAGCAGTACTTC.

V and J are TRBV2 and TRBJ1-3; D not resolved. Looked up from germline, CDR1 is SNHLY and CDR2 is FYNNEI. The V end lost 6 bases, the J end lost 4 bases, and 10 bases lay between the germline ends. This CDR3 contains 13 residues. CDR3 residues: CASSPSGGNTIYF. The CDR3 nucleotides read TGTGCCAGCAGCCCGAGTGGAGGAAACACCATATATTTT. Variable domain in full (rest from reference TRBV2 and TRBJ1-3): EPEVTQTPSHQVTQMGQEVILRCVPISNHLYFYWYRQILGQKVEFLVSFYNNEISEKSEIFDDQFSVERPDGSNFTLKIRSTKLEDSAMYFCASSPSGGNTIYFGEGSWLTVV.

The gene calls are TRBV7-6 and TRBJ2-7, with D hard to call. There are 12 residues in the CDR3. V was clipped by 4 bases and J by 5 bases, with 9 bases between them. Germline CDR1 SGHVS, CDR2 FNYEAQ. CDR3 nucleotides: TGTGCCAGCAGCTATCGGGCTAACGAGCAGTACTTC. Translated: CASSYRANEQYF.

The rearrangement links TRBV10-3 to TRBJ2-5; D is perhaps TRBD2 (5 bases). The CDR3 sequence is 14 residues long. V lost 6 bases, J lost 1 base, and 12 bases lay in between. Germline CDR1 reads ENHRY; CDR2 reads SYGVKD. The chain's CDR3 is CAIRAGGTQETQYF. The CDR3 DNA reads as TGTGCCATCAGGGCGGGCGGCACCCAAGAGACCCAGTACTTC.

The rearrangement uses TRBV19 and TRBJ2-3; tentatively, D is TRBD1 or TRBD2 (5 bases each). CDR3 length equals 19 residues. V gave up 4 bases and J gave up 3 bases, with 26 bases separating them. CDR1 and CDR2 (germline): LNHDA, SQIVND (reference sequence). The CDR3 spells CASSTRRDQKRQRTDTQYF. The CDR3 DNA reads TGTGCCAGTAGTACACGCCGGGACCAGAAGCGTCAAAGGACAGATACGCAGTATTTT. The full variable domain, its missing parts supplied by reference TRBV19 and TRBJ2-3, is DGGITQSPKYLFRKEGQNVTLSCEQNLNHDAMYWYRQDPGQGLRLIYYSQIVNDFQKGDIAEGYSVSREKKESFPLTVTSAQKNPTAFYLCASSTRRDQKRQRTDTQYFGPGTRLTVL.

This sequence joins TRBV10-3 and TRBJ1-1; the match to TRBD1 covers 8 bases. The V gene's germline CDR1 is ENHRY and CDR2 SYGVKD. The trim removed 6 bases at V and 2 bases at J, leaving 5 bases unmatched. The CDR3 sequence is 14 residues long. The CDR3 region is CAISKDRANTEAFF. The CDR3 coding sequence is TGTGCCATCAGCAAGGACAGGGCTAACACTGAAGCTTTCTTT.

This clonotype was recorded a few times. V is TRBV19 and J is TRBJ2-5; 12 bases are shared with TRBD1. This CDR3 has 15 amino acids. J gave up 5 bases and V 4 bases, and 5 bases lay outside the gene matches. Germline loops: CDR1 LNHDA, CDR2 SQIVND (reference sequence). This chain's CDR3 is CASSTWDRGLETQYF. DNA of the CDR3: TGTGCCAGTAGTACCTGGGACAGGGGGCTTGAGACCCAGTACTTC.

The genes are TRBV7-3 and TRBJ1-4; no clear D. This CDR3 region has 14 residues. V was clipped by 2 bases and J by 4 bases, with 8 bases between them. The germline CDR1 and CDR2 sequences are SGHTA and FQGTGA. CDR3 bases: TGTGCCAGCAGCTTAGTGGTGGGTAATGAAAAACTGTTTTTT. Its protein product is CASSLVVGNEKLFF.

Concerning this clonotype: Sequence at one end of the junction differs from germline and may be a read error. V and J are TRBV2 and TRBJ2-1, with 11 bases matching TRBD2. CDR1 SNHLY and CDR2 FYNNEI come from the germline V gene. The CDR3 loop spans 14 amino acids. CDR3 DNA: TGTGCCAGCATACTAGCGGGGGCCGGCAATGAGCAGTCCTTC. Encoded protein: CASILAGAGNEQSF.

This clonotype was seen a few times. The chain uses TRBV29-1 and TRBJ1-1; D is perhaps TRBD1 (6 bases). The CDR3 contains 13 residues. Looked up from germline, CDR1 is SQVTM and CDR2 is ANQGSEA. Trimming removed 5 bases at V and 3 bases at J, with 13 bases between. CDR3 residues: CSVLQGRHTEAFF. In DNA form, the CDR3 reads TGCAGCGTTTTACAGGGAAGGCACACTGAAGCTTTCTTT.

The chain recombines TRBV24-1 with TRBJ2-3; 8 nucleotides align to TRBD2. The germline V gene encodes CDR1 KGHDR and CDR2 SFDVKD. The CDR3 is 13 amino acids. The V and J ends lost 4 bases and 10 bases, in that order; junction bases with no gene match: 6. This CDR3 is CATSDKGLVPQYF. Written as DNA, the CDR3 is TGTGCCACCAGTGACAAGGGACTAGTCCCGCAGTATTTT.

The chain combines TRBV7-9 with TRBJ1-6; the D is unclear. The V and J ends lost 3 bases and 1 base respectively, with 7 bases between them. Germline values: CDR1 SEHNR, CDR2 FQNEAQ (reference sequence). The CDR3 spans 15 residues. The CDR3 region is CASSFLSSYNSPLHF. The CDR3 nucleotides are TGTGCCAGCAGCTTTTTGAGTTCCTATAATTCACCCCTCCACTTT.

The V and J genes are TRBV5-1 and TRBJ2-1; unclear D gene. The CDR3 is made up of 11 amino acids. V was cut by 0 bases and J by 7 bases, with 2 bases left in between. From germline, CDR1 is SGHRS and CDR2 YFSETQ. CDR3 protein: CASSLENEQFF. The CDR3 nucleotides read TGCGCCAGCAGCTTGGAGAATGAGCAGTTCTTC.

This clonotype was recorded at least ten times. This chain links TRBV4-2 with TRBJ2-1, with 7 bases aligning to TRBD2. Germline assignment: CDR1 LGHNA and CDR2 YNFKEQ. The CDR3 is made up of 15 amino acids. With 1 base clipped from V and 3 bases from J, the junction kept 3 bases outside the gene matches. This CDR3 reads CASSQGTSDYNEQFF. The CDR3 DNA is TGTGCCAGCAGCCAAGGCACTAGCGACTACAATGAGCAGTTCTTC.

The chain uses TRBV7-6 and TRBJ1-2, with D possibly matching TRBD1 (5 bases). CDR3 length: 17 amino acids. V was trimmed by 1 base and J by 3 bases, leaving 18 bases between them. Germline V gene sequence: CDR1 SGHVS, CDR2 FNYEAQ. The CDR3 loop is CASSLVQQAPSDYGYTF. The CDR3 bases are TGTGCCAGCAGCTTAGTCCAACAGGCGCCTTCCGACTATGGCTACACCTTC.

The chain uses TRBV6-5 and TRBJ1-6; 7 bases match TRBD1. CDR3 length: 16 amino acids. Per germline, CDR1 MNHEY and CDR2 SVGAGI. Losses at the gene ends were 3 bases for V and 7 bases for J; bases not matched to a gene: 9. In nucleotides, the CDR3 is TGTGCCAGCAGTTATATGGGACAGACTTCCAATTCACCCCTCCACTTT. Encoded protein: CASSYMGQTSNSPLHF.

The chain employs TRBV4-2 and TRBJ1-2, with 10 bases matching TRBD1. There are 17 residues in the CDR3. Losses at the gene ends were 2 bases for V and 5 bases for J; bases not matched to a gene: 11. CDR1 and CDR2 from the germline V gene are LGHNA and YNFKEQ. CDR3 in DNA: TGTGCCAGCAGCCAAAGCGCCCAGGACAGGGGGGATTATGGCTACACCTTC. Translating gives CASSQSAQDRGDYGYTF.